These 20 T cell receptor beta chains came from one sample sequenced in a study of read filtering for tumor transcriptome and immune sequencing. This library used roughly 400 ng RNA and molecular barcoded adaptors spanning alpha/delta and beta/gamma chains. TCRdb processed the reads anew with MiXCR; each CDR3 protein has one entry. The table lists about 39,000 distinct CDR3 sequences, 14% of them singletons. The sample was a population of CD138-negative cells sorted from bone marrow. These receptors originate from a donor over 35 with multiple myeloma.

This chain links TRBV7-9 with TRBJ1-6; no reliable D call. CDR3 length equals 14 residues. The germline V gene has CDR1 SEHNR and CDR2 FQNEAQ (reference sequence). The V end lost 2 bases, the J end lost 9 bases, and 11 bases lay between the germline ends. CDR3 nucleotides: TGTGCCAGCAGCTTAAGACCCAACGGTTCACCCCTCCACTTT. Translating gives CASSLRPNGSPLHF.

In this sample, this clonotype turned up many times. This chain joins TRBV6-6 and TRBJ2-4, with 8 bases fitting TRBD2. V lost 5 bases, J lost 0 bases, and 6 bases stayed unmatched. CDR3 size: 16 residues. Looked up from germline, CDR1 is MNHNY and CDR2 is SVGAGI (reference sequence). The CDR3 here is CASSQTSDPAKNIQYF. The CDR3 DNA sequence: TGTGCCAGCAGTCAGACTAGCGACCCAGCCAAAAACATTCAGTACTTC.

This chain uses TRBV19 with TRBJ2-7, with D tentatively TRBD2 (5 bases). The V end lost 1 base, the J end lost 2 bases, and 6 bases lay between the germline ends. Germline V CDR1 and CDR2: LNHDA, SQIVND (reference sequence). The CDR3 is 13 amino acids. Here the CDR3 reads CASSIGGTYEQYF. CDR3 coding DNA: TGTGCCAGTAGTATAGGAGGGACCTACGAGCAGTACTTC.

This clonotype has at least ten counts. The rearrangement links TRBV9 to TRBJ2-2; 10 bases line up with TRBD2. Germline V gene sequence: CDR1 SGDLS, CDR2 YYNGEE. The CDR3 extends over 16 amino acids. The V gene end was trimmed by 1 base and the J gene end by 6 bases; junction bases not matched to a gene: 6. The CDR3 here is CASSVTKREGPGELFF. The CDR3 nucleotides are TGTGCCAGCAGCGTAACCAAGCGGGAGGGCCCCGGGGAGCTGTTTTTT. The entire variable domain, with the rest obtained from reference TRBV9 and TRBJ2-2, is as follows: DSGVTQTPKHLITATGQRVTLRCSPRSGDLSVYWYQQSLDQGLQFLIQYYNGEERAKGNILERFSAQQFPDLHSELNLSSLELGDSALYFCASSVTKREGPGELFFGEGSRLTVL.

This clonotype came up a few times. CDR3 coding DNA: TGTGCCAGTACTAGGACAGCGAACACCGGGGAGCTGTTTTTT. Its protein is CASTRTANTGELFF. The V and J genes are TRBV19 and TRBJ2-2, with D possibly being TRBD1 (6 bases). Looked up from germline, CDR1 is LNHDA and CDR2 is SQIVND (reference sequence). Between the trimmed V and J ends, which lost 7 bases and 0 bases, there was a span of 9 bases. The CDR3 covers 14 residues. The full variable domain, in which reference TRBV19 and TRBJ2-2 provide the parts outside the CDR3, is DGGITQSPKYLFRKEGQNVTLSCEQNLNHDAMYWYRQDPGQGLRLIYYSQIVNDFQKGDIAEGYSVSREKKESFPLTVTSAQKNPTAFYLCASTRTANTGELFFGEGSRLTVL.

This clonotype was detected ten times or more. The chain has TRBV28 and TRBJ1-1, with D tentatively TRBD1 (6 bases). From germline, CDR1 is MDHEN and CDR2 SYDVKM. Trimming removed 5 bases at V and 4 bases at J, with 20 bases between. The CDR3 has 16 residues. CDR3: CASSPSRGTRGTEAFF. In nucleotides, the CDR3 is TGTGCCAGCAGTCCGTCCAGGGGAACAAGGGGCACTGAAGCTTTCTTT.

This clonotype was counted ten times or more. The chain carries TRBV3-1 and TRBJ2-1; no definite D call. The CDR3 runs 12 residues. Trimming stripped 1 base from V and 9 bases from J, with 7 bases between. The germline V gene has CDR1 LGHDT and CDR2 YNNKEL (reference sequence). The CDR3: CASSQVISEQFF. In nucleotides, the CDR3 is TGTGCCAGCAGCCAAGTAATAAGTGAGCAGTTCTTC.

About this clonotype: This may stem from a read error, because a much larger clone lies one nucleotide away. V gene TRBV29-1 combines with J gene TRBJ2-3; D call uncertain. CDR3 length: 10 residues. In germline, CDR1 is SQVTM, CDR2 ANQGSEA. The CDR3 DNA is TGCAGCGTTTCCCAACATACGCAGTGTTTT. Residues: CSVSQHTQCF.

There are a few counts of this clonotype. This probably arose from a read error, given a far larger clone one base away. The chain couples TRBV28 to TRBJ1-6; 9 positions agree with TRBD1. The CDR3 sequence is 14 residues long. CDR1 is MDHEN and CDR2 is SYDVKM in the germline V gene. CDR3 sequence (DNA): TGTGCCAGCAGTTTCTTAACCGGGACAGGGTTGCCTTTCTTT. It specifies CASSFLTGTGLPFF.

The genes are TRBV25-1 and TRBJ1-1; 8 bases align to TRBD1. Losses at the gene ends were 6 bases for V and 7 bases for J; bases not matched to a gene: 7. Per the germline V gene, CDR1 is MGHDK and CDR2 is SYGVNS. CDR3 length equals 13 residues. The CDR3 nucleotides read TGTGCCAGCAGAAAGGCAGGGGGCGGTGAAGCTTTCTTT. Translated: CASRKAGGGEAFF.

This clonotype was recorded many times. The chain links TRBV11-2 to TRBJ1-1, with D unresolved. The CDR3 has 14 amino acids. Trimming shortened V by 4 bases and J by 7 bases, and 16 bases separated the two germline ends. Per germline, CDR1 SGHAT and CDR2 FQNNGV. CDR3 loop: CASSSLKFRYEAFF. For the CDR3, the DNA is TGTGCCAGCAGCTCCCTTAAGTTCCGGTATGAAGCTTTCTTT.

This clonotype came up many times. CDR3 in amino acids: CASSSTLSAGGNEKLFF. The CDR3 DNA follows: TGTGCCAGCAGTTCTACATTATCCGCAGGAGGAAATGAAAAACTGTTTTTT. The rearrangement links TRBV7-9 to TRBJ1-4, with D unresolved. Germline V gene lookup returns CDR1 SEHNR and CDR2 FQNEAQ (reference sequence). The germline V and J ends were trimmed by 6 bases and 5 bases, with 22 bases remaining between them. The length of the CDR3 is 17 residues. The whole variable domain, remainder taken from reference TRBV7-9 and TRBJ1-4, is DTGVSQNPRHKITKRGQNVTFRCDPISEHNRLYWYRQTLGQGPEFLTYFQNEAQLEKSRLLSDRFSAERPKGSFSTLEIQRTEQGDSAMYLCASSSTLSAGGNEKLFFGSGTQLSVL.

The chain has TRBV11-3 and TRBJ1-3; no clear D gene. With 3 bases removed from V and 4 bases from J, the gap between germline ends came to 19 bases. The CDR3 is 17 residues long. CDR1 SGHNT and CDR2 YENEEA come from the germline V gene. CDR3 DNA: TGTGCCAGCAGCTTTGAAGGGCGCGCCGGCGCCGGAAACACCATATATTTT. Residues: CASSFEGRAGAGNTIYF. The full variable domain, with the rest looked up from reference TRBV11-3 and TRBJ1-3, is EAGVVQSPRYKIIEKKQPVAFWCNPISGHNTLYWYLQNLGQGPELLIRYENEEAVDDSQLPKDRFSAERLKGVDSTLKIQPAELGDSAVYLCASSFEGRAGAGNTIYFGEGSWLTVV.

Ten or more counts support this clonotype. The rearrangement joins TRBV2 to TRBJ2-7, with D tentatively TRBD2 (6 bases). CDR3 length: 16 residues. The V and J ends lost 5 bases and 3 bases respectively, with 20 bases between them. The germline V gene encodes CDR1 SNHLY and CDR2 FYNNEI. The CDR3 DNA reads as TGTGCCAGCAGTCCAGCGGGTACCCCATCAATCTACGAGCAGTACTTC. Protein: CASSPAGTPSIYEQYF.

As for this clonotype: A much larger clone differs from this one at a single base, so this may be a read error. This chain joins TRBV28 and TRBJ2-1; D ambiguous. The CDR3 has 13 residues. Per germline, CDR1 MDHEN and CDR2 SYDVKM. DNA for the CDR3: TGTGCCAGCATTTCGTACTTCAACAAAGAGCAGTTCTTC. Its protein is CASISYFNKEQFF.

This clonotype was observed many times. The V call is TRBV6-5, the J call TRBJ1-1; D is perhaps TRBD1 (5 bases). Trimming took off 5 bases at V and 5 bases at J, with 12 bases between the two ends. The CDR3 spans 13 residues. Germline CDR1 MNHEY, CDR2 SVGAGI. The DNA of the CDR3 is TGTGCCAGCAGTACCCCCTCAGGGACTGAAGCTTTCTTT. Protein: CASSTPSGTEAFF.

This clonotype was counted at least ten times. Given a much more abundant clone one base away, this may be a read error. The chain combines TRBV12-3 or TRBV12-4 with TRBJ1-5; D unclear. There are 11 residues in the CDR3. CDR3: CAGSYNQPQHF. The CDR3 DNA is TGTGCCGGCAGTTACAATCAGCCCCAGCATTTT.

This clonotype was picked up many times. CDR3 nucleotides: TGTGCCAGCAGCTTAAGGGCCAATCAGCCCCAGCATTTT. Protein sequence: CASSLRANQPQHF. V usage is TRBV7-2 and J usage is TRBJ1-5; D gene unclear. This CDR3 is 13 amino acids long. Germline CDR1 SGHTA, CDR2 FQGNSA. Trimming took off 2 bases at V and 3 bases at J, with 5 bases between the two ends.

This chain connects TRBV7-9 to TRBJ2-1; D not certain. The germline CDR1 and CDR2 sequences are SEHNR and FQNEAQ (reference sequence). The CDR3 totals 16 residues. V was shortened by 8 bases and J by 0 bases, with 17 bases between the two germline ends. Here the CDR3 DNA reads TGTGCCAGCTGCCGTACCGACACCAGCTCCTACAATGAGCAGTTCTTC. This encodes CASCRTDTSSYNEQFF. Supplemented by reference TRBV7-9 and TRBJ2-1, the full variable domain reads DTGVSQNPRHKITKRGQNVTFRCDPISEHNRLYWYRQTLGQGPEFLTYFQNEAQLEKSRLLSDRFSAERPKGSFSTLEIQRTEQGDSAMYLCASCRTDTSSYNEQFFGPGTRLTVL.

This clonotype was seen at least ten times. This rearrangement joins TRBV5-5 to TRBJ2-1; D is undetermined. V was cut by 2 bases and J by 9 bases, with 18 bases left in between. The CDR3 is 15 residues long. Germline V lookup: CDR1 SGHKS, CDR2 YYEKEE (reference sequence). The CDR3 region has the DNA TGTGCCAGCAGCTTAACAGACGCTATTGGTGCTGAGCAGTTCTTC. This gives the protein CASSLTDAIGAEQFF.